The 20 T cell receptor beta chains in this list originate from one sample, sequenced in a study of regulatory T cells in long-lasting Graves disease. As to time point: persistent/refractory GD, antithyroid drugs over 5 years with positive TRAb. The TCR library was prepared using RNA isolated from PBMCs. Arm-PCR of CDR3 regions with iRepertoire HTBI primers generated TCR beta libraries. MiXCR, run by TCRdb on the multiplex PCR reads, gives a single entry per CDR3 protein. The sample holds roughly 500,000 distinct CDR3 sequences; about 20% are singletons and the top ten take 10% to 15%. Sequenced here: peripheral blood mononuclear cells (PBMCs), sampled when the disease was refractory, from a patient treated with antithyroid drugs. All receptors derive from a female donor with Graves disease.

This clonotype was observed a handful of times. The chain employs TRBV29-1 and TRBJ2-5; unclear D gene. The CDR3 loop spans 14 amino acids. In germline, CDR1 is SQVTM, CDR2 ANQGSEA. V was clipped by 5 bases and J by 2 bases, with 15 bases between them. The CDR3 nucleotides are TGCAGCGTTTTCTTGCAATACGAACAAGAGACCCAGTACTTC. Residues: CSVFLQYEQETQYF.

The table lists this clonotype with many counts. The chain carries TRBV28 and TRBJ2-7; D unresolved. Germline V gene sequence: CDR1 MDHEN, CDR2 SYDVKM. Deletions cut 7 bases from V and 2 bases from J, with 9 bases between. This CDR3 has 12 amino acids. The CDR3: CASTDSAYEQYF. CDR3 in DNA: TGTGCCAGCACCGACTCGGCCTACGAGCAGTACTTC.

This clonotype occurred a few times. This rearrangement joins TRBV29-1 to TRBJ2-4; no clear D. The CDR3 totals 13 residues. Trimming removed 3 bases from V and 2 bases from J, with 8 bases in between. Per germline, CDR1 SQVTM and CDR2 ANQGSEA. CDR3 residues: CSVDVGSKNIQYF. CDR3 nucleotide sequence: TGCAGCGTTGACGTGGGTTCCAAAAACATTCAGTACTTC.

This clonotype was picked up many times. The chain is built from TRBV12-3 or TRBV12-4 and TRBJ1-5; D is undetermined. The V and J ends lost 6 bases and 4 bases respectively, with 13 bases between them. The CDR3 covers 14 residues. CDR3 loop: CASSPDPLNQPQHF. CDR3 sequence (DNA): TGTGCCAGCAGCCCGGACCCCCTAAATCAGCCCCAGCATTTT.

This clonotype was detected ten times or more. The rearrangement uses TRBV20-1 and TRBJ2-7; TRBD1 is a possible D gene (5 bases). The V end lost 3 bases, the J end lost 7 bases, and 10 bases lay between the germline ends. Germline V gene sequence: CDR1 DFQATT, CDR2 SNEGSKA (reference sequence). This CDR3 is built from 11 residues. The CDR3 loop reads CSASQGDEQYF. The CDR3 bases are TGCAGTGCTAGTCAGGGTGATGAGCAGTACTTC.

This clonotype was recorded at least ten times. The genes are TRBV7-2 and TRBJ2-7; 7 bases match TRBD1. The CDR3 is 14 residues long. Trimming cost V 6 bases and J 6 bases; bases outside gene matches: 11. Germline V CDR1 and CDR2: SGHTA, FQGNSA. CDR3 DNA: TGTGCCAGCAGTCTTGGACAGGTAGGCGTCGAGCAGTACTTC. Protein product: CASSLGQVGVEQYF.

V is TRBV6-1 and J is TRBJ2-6; no definite D call. V shed 10 bases and J shed 0 bases, with 16 bases lying between them. The CDR3 loop spans 16 amino acids. CDR1 is MNHNS, CDR2 SASEGT, per germline. The CDR3 spells CATSKTRDSGANVLTF. The CDR3 DNA is TGTGCCACCTCTAAGACAAGGGACTCTGGGGCCAACGTCCTGACTTTC.

In this sample, this clonotype turned up many times. This chain joins TRBV7-2 and TRBJ2-5; TRBD2 aligns across 9 bases. CDR1 and CDR2 from the germline V gene are SGHTA and FQGNSA. V shed 1 base, J shed 0 bases, and the junction held 6 bases outside the gene matches. The CDR3 consists of 17 residues. CDR3 DNA sequence: TGTGCCAGCAGCTTAGACGGGCGGGGGGGGTACCAAGAGACCCAGTACTTC. Encoded protein: CASSLDGRGGYQETQYF.

The chain recombines TRBV30 with TRBJ2-5; no clear D gene. CDR3 length equals 11 residues. Trimming cost V 5 bases and J 5 bases, with 9 bases left between them. Germline CDR1 and CDR2: GTSNPN and SVGIG (reference sequence). The CDR3 DNA follows: TGTGCCTGGGGTAACCGGGAGACCCAGTACTTC. Amino acid sequence: CAWGNRETQYF.

This clonotype has just a few counts. The CDR3 is CASSVAGQALTGELFF. CDR3 bases: TGTGCCAGCAGCGTAGCTGGGCAAGCCCTCACCGGGGAGCTGTTTTTT. The J gene is TRBJ2-2, the V gene TRBV9; the D is unclear. This CDR3 contains 16 residues. The V end was cut by 0 bases, the J end by 4 bases, with 13 bases between. From germline, CDR1 is SGDLS and CDR2 YYNGEE.

This clonotype was detected ten times or more. The rearrangement uses TRBV10-3 and TRBJ2-5; D tentatively reads TRBD1 or TRBD2 (6 bases each). Germline lookup yields CDR1 ENHRY and CDR2 SYGVKD. V lost 7 bases, J lost 2 bases, and 17 bases lay in between. The CDR3 is made up of 15 amino acids. The CDR3 nucleotides are TGTGCCATCAAGGCGGGATTGGACAGTCAAGAGACCCAGTACTTC. Encoded protein: CAIKAGLDSQETQYF.

The rearrangement uses TRBV25-1 and TRBJ2-3, with TRBD2 identical over 9 bases. There are 16 residues in the CDR3. Trimming at V came to 2 bases and at J to 4 bases, leaving 7 bases not matched to a gene. Per the germline V gene, CDR1 is MGHDK and CDR2 is SYGVNS. The CDR3 protein is CASSEGNSGGPDTQYF. The CDR3 nucleotides are TGTGCCAGCAGTGAAGGGAATAGCGGGGGCCCAGATACGCAGTATTTT.

This clonotype was seen a handful of times. The V call is TRBV19, the J call TRBJ2-5; no definite D call. The germline gives CDR1 LNHDA, CDR2 SQIVND (reference sequence). V lost 3 bases, J lost 2 bases, and 10 bases lay in between. The CDR3 spans 14 residues. CDR3 protein: CASSISGIQETQYF. The CDR3 bases are TGTGCCAGTAGTATTTCGGGTATACAAGAGACCCAGTACTTC.

Details on this clonotype: Sequence at one end of the junction differs from germline and may be a read error. The chain links TRBV24-1 to TRBJ2-5; perhaps D is TRBD1 or TRBD2 (5 bases each). Germline V lookup: CDR1 KGHDR, CDR2 SFDVKD. The CDR3 loop spans 16 amino acids. CDR3 loop: CATSDFGVGGQVTQYF. CDR3 bases: TGTGCCACCAGTGATTTCGGGGTTGGCGGACAAGTGACCCAGTACTTC.

The V gene is TRBV28, the J gene TRBJ2-2; D remains ambiguous. Trimming took off 2 bases at V and 4 bases at J, with 8 bases between the two ends. The V gene's germline CDR1 is MDHEN and CDR2 SYDVKM. CDR3 length equals 14 residues. The CDR3 reads CASSLREITGELFF. CDR3 nucleotide sequence: TGTGCCAGCAGTTTACGAGAGATCACCGGGGAGCTGTTTTTT.

The J gene is TRBJ2-3, the V gene TRBV20-1; 9 bases align to TRBD2. Germline-derived CDR1 and CDR2 are DFQATT and SNEGSKA (reference sequence). The junction had 12 bases not matched to a gene; V was cut back by 6 bases and J by 2 bases. This CDR3 has 16 residues. The CDR3 loop reads CSATAPLAGHTDTQYF. DNA for the CDR3: TGCAGTGCGACGGCCCCGCTAGCGGGACACACAGATACGCAGTATTTT.

The gene calls are TRBV4-1 and TRBJ2-2, with D possibly being TRBD1 (6 bases). V was pared by 5 bases and J by 6 bases, with 13 bases between. The germline gives CDR1 MGHRA, CDR2 YSYEKL. The CDR3 is 14 residues long. The CDR3 DNA reads as TGCGCCAGCAGCGCCACAGGGTTAGCCGGGGAGCTGTTTTTT. Protein product: CASSATGLAGELFF.

This clonotype was seen many times. This sequence joins TRBV7-2 and TRBJ1-4, with a weak D call TRBD1 (6 bases). The CDR3 has 15 residues. Germline-derived CDR1 and CDR2 are SGHTA and FQGNSA. V lost 5 bases, J lost 6 bases, and 16 bases lay in between. In DNA form, the CDR3 reads TGTGCCAGCAGCAGCACAGGGACAACGGATGAAAAACTGTTTTTT. Translated: CASSSTGTTDEKLFF.

Only a few counts were recorded for this clonotype. The chain combines TRBV5-1 with TRBJ2-1, with 9 bases identical to TRBD2. Trimming took 4 bases from V and 1 from J; bases not matched to a gene: 3. CDR3 length: 15 amino acids. Germline loops: CDR1 SGHRS, CDR2 YFSETQ. Here the CDR3 DNA reads TGCGCCAGCAGCCGCGGGGGGGGTTCCTACAATGAGCAGTTCTTC. This translates into CASSRGGGSYNEQFF.

This clonotype has at least ten counts. This chain links TRBV7-2 with TRBJ2-5; 13 nucleotides line up with TRBD2. The CDR3 spans 15 residues. With V trimmed by 2 bases and J by 5 bases, 2 bases remained unmatched. The germline V gene has CDR1 SGHTA and CDR2 FQGNSA. CDR3 bases: TGTGCCAGCAGCTTATGGACTAGCGGGAGTGAGACCCAGTACTTC. This gives the protein CASSLWTSGSETQYF.